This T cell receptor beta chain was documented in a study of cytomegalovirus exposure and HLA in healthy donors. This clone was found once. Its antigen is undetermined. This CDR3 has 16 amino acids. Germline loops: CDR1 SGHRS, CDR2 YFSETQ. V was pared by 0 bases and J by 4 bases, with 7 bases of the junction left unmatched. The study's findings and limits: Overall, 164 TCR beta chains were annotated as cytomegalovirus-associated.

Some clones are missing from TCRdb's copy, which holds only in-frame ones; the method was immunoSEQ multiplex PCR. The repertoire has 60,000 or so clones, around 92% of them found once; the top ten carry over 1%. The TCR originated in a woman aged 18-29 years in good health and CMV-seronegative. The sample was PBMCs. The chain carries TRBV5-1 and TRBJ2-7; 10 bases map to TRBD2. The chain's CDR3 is CASSLGGTSESYEQYF. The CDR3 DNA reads TGCGCCAGCAGCTTGGGGGGGACTAGCGAATCGTACGAGCAGTACTTC.